This T cell receptor (beta chain) appears in the sequencing data of a study of Graves' ophthalmopathy and Graves' hyperthyroidism. General observations from the study: Also, most clonotypes expanded in the thyroid above 0.001 frequency appeared in blood.

New diagnoses, under 2 months' duration, and ages 18 to 65 characterized the hyperthyroidism patients. This clonotype was recorded at least ten times. The antigen is unknown. The trim removed 2 bases at V and 2 bases at J, leaving 4 bases unmatched. The CDR3 contains 16 residues. Germline V gene sequence: CDR1 MNHEY, CDR2 SVGEGT. The authors amplified TCR beta CDR3 regions from RNA transcripts. RT-PCR with HTBI primers came first, then second-round multiplex PCR. In TCRdb, the multiplex PCR reads were re-called with MiXCR into one record per CDR3 protein. The table includes about 620,000 distinct CDR3 sequences, 22% detected once.

The chain links TRBV6-2 or TRBV6-3 to TRBJ1-2; 11 positions match TRBD1. This TCR came from a woman aged 18-29 years with stable Graves' hyperthyroidism. Some clones in this sample may be carry-over from other donors' samples. Sequencing used peripheral blood. CDR3 loop: CASSYHRDRGNYGYTF. The CDR3 nucleotides read TGTGCCAGCAGTTACCACCGGGACAGGGGGAACTATGGCTACACCTTC.